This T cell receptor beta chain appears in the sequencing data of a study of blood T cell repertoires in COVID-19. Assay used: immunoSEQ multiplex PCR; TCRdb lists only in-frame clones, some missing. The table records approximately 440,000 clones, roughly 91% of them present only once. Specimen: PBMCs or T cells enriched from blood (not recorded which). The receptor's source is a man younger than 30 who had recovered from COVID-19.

For the CDR3, the DNA is TGTGCCAGCAGCTTAGACAGCGCCTCTGGAAACACCATATATTTT. Translating it yields CASSLDSASGNTIYF. J is TRBJ1-3 and V is TRBV11-2; D is unclear. The V and J ends lost 0 bases and 0 bases respectively, with 6 bases between them. CDR1 SGHAT and CDR2 FQNNGV come from the germline V gene. The CDR3 has 15 amino acids. Looking up the rest from reference TRBV11-2 and TRBJ1-3 gives the full variable domain: EAGVAQSPRYKIIEKRQSVAFWCNPISGHATLYWYQQILGQGPKLLIQFQNNGVVDDSQLPKDRFSAERLKGVDSTLKIQPAKLEDSAVYLCASSLDSASGNTIYFGEGSWLTVV.